The TCR beta chain under discussion was sequenced for a study of T cell changes during pregnancy in multiple sclerosis (dated by TCRdb to between 2018 and 2020). Broadly, across the study: Changes in the T cell repertoire over the course of pregnancy were examined in this study in women with multiple sclerosis.

CDR1 SGHTA and CDR2 FQGNSA were looked up in the germline V gene. Reading from cysteine to phenylalanine, the CDR3 counts 14 amino acids. Solely the CDR3 DNA is kept, with 42 bases framed from the first base. V is shortened by 4 bases, J by 2 bases, and the region joining them spans 9 bases. The library was produced with the immunoSEQ multiplex PCR assay. Imported from immuneACCESS, the table was reduced by TCRdb to in-frame sequences with V and J called. These copies leave out some clones; in studies compared against another copy, an unresolved V gene accounts for under half, and the cause of the remainder is not known. The sample data list 90,000 to 120,000 clones, and approximately 90% of these were observed just once. 0.78% of the sample rests with the top ten. A remark on this clone: No cognate antigen has been identified for it. No clone much larger than this one lies a single base away; base qualities are absent.

This chain is built from TRBV7-2 and TRBJ2-1, and TRBD1 may be the D gene, going by 6 matching bases. Sample: peripheral blood, taken in the third trimester of pregnancy. This sequence was found in a female donor in good health, enrolled as a control in a pregnancy study. The CDR3 protein: CASSSDSTYNEQFF. In nucleotide form, the sequence is TGTGCCAGCAGCTCGGACAGTACCTACAATGAGCAGTTCTTC.